The following is a TCR beta chain sequence with its context. The sample belongs to a study of blood T cell repertoires in COVID-19. Study-wide context: There were acute and convalescent COVID-19 samples, and they came from the United States, Italy and Spain. PBMCs, B-cell-depleted T cells, or T cells were the source of the cDNA or gDNA that made up the material.

Germline-derived CDR1 and CDR2 are PRHDT and FYEKMQ (reference sequence). V lost 0 bases and J 5 bases, leaving 13 bases between the germline ends. The CDR3 spans 16 residues. In the original workflow: Nucleated cell counts were estimated from reference gene primer amplification. Clones were sequenced by immunoSEQ multiplex PCR, and TCRdb holds only the in-frame ones, with some missing. V and J calls and clone size come straight from that table; D and trimming were deduced from the DNA. The sample yields about 400,000 clones, 88% seen once. The TCR comes from a woman aged 40 to 55 with acute COVID-19. This chain connects TRBV13 to TRBJ2-2; D call uncertain. Sequencing was performed on PBMCs or T cells enriched from blood (not recorded which). The CDR3 spells CASSLGLGPTTGELFF. The CDR3 coding sequence is TGTGCCAGCAGCTTAGGCCTGGGCCCCACGACCGGGGAGCTGTTTTTT.